This T cell receptor beta chain was sequenced during a study of shared clonotypes between healthy human individuals. This table comes from immunoSEQ multiplex PCR, and its TCRdb copy is limited to in-frame clones, with some not included. The sample records about 2 million clones, approximately 94% being singletons. The CDR3 has 18 amino acids. CDR1 is MNHEY and CDR2 is SMNVEV in the germline V gene (reference sequence). V dropped 6 bases and J dropped 1; count of bases not matched to a gene: 12. Terminally differentiated effector memory CD45RA+ cells were excluded from the naive CD8 cells, which were CD45RO-negative and positively selected for CCR7.

The sequencing sample was made of naive CD8+ T cells sorted from blood. The chain links TRBV27 to TRBJ2-2; 9 nucleotides line up with TRBD2. The source is a man younger than 35 in good health. The CDR3 reads CASSQLLASGVNTGELFF. The CDR3 bases are TGTGCCAGCAGCCAGTTGTTGGCTAGCGGGGTGAACACCGGGGAGCTGTTTTTT.